These 4 T cell receptor beta chains originate from one sample sequenced in a study of T cell responses to AZD1222 COVID-19 vaccine. Clones were read by immunoSEQ multiplex PCR, and TCRdb kept only the in-frame ones, dropping some. The table shows 98,000 or so clones, with about 86% occurring only once. This specimen consisted of peripheral blood, obtained on day 0 of AZD1222 vaccination. All receptors come from an adult in good health.

V gene TRBV7-9 combines with J gene TRBJ1-6; unclear D gene. The V and J ends lost 5 bases and 2 bases respectively, with 7 bases between them. From germline, CDR1 is SEHNR and CDR2 FQNEAQ (reference sequence). CDR3 size: 14 residues. The CDR3 region is CASSPQAYNSPLHF. The CDR3 region has the DNA TGTGCCAGCAGCCCCCAAGCCTATAATTCACCCCTCCACTTT.

The chain's CDR3 is CASSDRLNYGYTF. DNA of the CDR3: TGTGCCAGCTCAGACAGGCTTAACTATGGCTACACCTTC. The chain uses TRBV18 and TRBJ1-2, with a weak D call TRBD1 (6 bases). CDR1 and CDR2 (germline): KGHSH, LQKENI. V lost 5 bases and J 1 base, leaving 8 bases between the germline ends. The CDR3 covers 13 residues.

This chain joins TRBV25-1 and TRBJ1-3, with D tentatively TRBD1 (5 bases). Germline V gene data show CDR1 as MGHDK and CDR2 as SYGVNS. The CDR3 has 13 residues. The ends were cut back, 6 bases at V and 4 bases at J, with 10 bases in the middle. This chain's CDR3 is CASRFQGGNTIYF. The DNA for the CDR3 is TGTGCCAGCAGATTCCAGGGAGGAAACACCATATATTTT.

This clone was counted once. The chain combines TRBV7-3 with TRBJ1-1, with D unresolved. Germline V gene data show CDR1 as SGHTA and CDR2 as FQGTGA. The CDR3 runs 15 residues. Trimming took off 1 base at V and 4 bases at J, with 13 bases between the two ends. The CDR3 DNA reads TGTGCCAGCAGCTTAATAGGGAAGCCGTTCACTGAAGCTTTCTTT. It yields the protein CASSLIGKPFTEAFF.